These 5 T cell receptor beta chains came from one sample sequenced in a study of T-cell reconstitution after alpha-beta-depleted transplantation in children. As it was prepared, the TCRbeta library received unique molecular identifiers. TCRdb fed the PCR reads into MiXCR, producing one record per CDR3 protein. The sample shows approximately 230,000 distinct CDR3 sequences, 20% to 30% of them seen only once. Sequencing used PBMCs, mostly from graft donor cells, obtained 360 days after TCRalphabeta/CD19-depleted stem cell transplant. The receptors were sampled from a female patient aged 2 to 10 who had a stem cell transplant for congenital amegakaryocytic thrombocytopenia, so the T cells may come from the graft donor.

This clonotype showed up just a few times. Here the CDR3 reads CSAHGLAGHTGELFF. CDR3 in DNA: TGCAGTGCTCATGGACTAGCGGGCCACACCGGGGAGCTGTTTTTT. The chain recombines TRBV20-1 with TRBJ2-2; 11 positions match TRBD2. Germline V CDR1 and CDR2: DFQATT, SNEGSKA (reference sequence). V trimming: 5 bases; J trimming: 3 bases; junction bases outside the gene matches: 5. This CDR3 contains 15 residues.

The chain has TRBV20-1 and TRBJ2-2; D possibly corresponds to TRBD2 (6 bases). The V and J ends lost 0 bases and 2 bases respectively, with 13 bases between them. The CDR3 spans 16 residues. Looked up from germline, CDR1 is DFQATT and CDR2 is SNEGSKA (reference sequence). CDR3 residues: CSAREYAGSNTGELFF. In nucleotides, the CDR3 is TGCAGTGCTAGAGAATACGCGGGGTCAAACACCGGGGAGCTGTTTTTT.

The rearrangement links TRBV28 to TRBJ2-6; the D is unclear. Germline CDR1 and CDR2: MDHEN and SYDVKM. Trimming pared 5 bases from V and 1 base from J, leaving 9 bases between. This CDR3 is 15 amino acids long. The CDR3 is CASSDLVSGANVLTF. CDR3 bases: TGTGCCAGCAGTGACCTCGTGTCTGGGGCCAACGTCCTGACTTTC.

This chain links TRBV20-1 with TRBJ1-1, with TRBD1 identical over 8 bases. CDR3 length: 12 amino acids. CDR1 is DFQATT and CDR2 is SNEGSKA in the germline V gene (reference sequence). J was trimmed by 4 bases and V by 4 bases; bases with no gene match: 2. This chain's CDR3 is CSAKDRVTEAFF. As DNA, the CDR3 is TGCAGTGCTAAGGACAGGGTCACTGAAGCTTTCTTT.

The genes are TRBV19 and TRBJ1-1; TRBD1 matches 8 bases. The ends lost 6 bases at V and 6 bases at J; junction bases unmatched: 9. Germline CDR1 is LNHDA and CDR2 is SQIVND (reference sequence). The CDR3 contains 14 residues. The CDR3 loop reads CASRFPETGAEAFF. CDR3 sequence (DNA): TGTGCCAGTAGGTTTCCGGAGACAGGGGCTGAAGCTTTCTTT.